This entry lists 21 T cell receptor beta chains sequenced from one sample in a study of cytomegalovirus exposure and HLA in healthy donors. The data were produced by immunoSEQ multiplex PCR, yet TCRdb's version contains in-frame clones alone and is incomplete. This table holds about 74,000 clones, about 93% found once. Sequences were obtained from PBMCs. These receptors all come from a man between 18 and 29 years old in good health and CMV-seropositive.

The CDR3 spells CASSSPLQGLHGYTF. The CDR3 nucleotides read TGTGCCAGCAGCTCGCCGTTACAGGGTTTGCATGGCTACACCTTC. This chain connects TRBV5-6 to TRBJ1-2; tentatively, D is TRBD1 (6 bases). V lost 3 bases to trimming and J lost 6 bases, with 18 bases between them. This CDR3 has 15 amino acids. Germline CDR1 is SGHDT and CDR2 is YYEEEE.

The chain links TRBV2 to TRBJ2-2; TRBD2 might be the D (5 bases). CDR3 length equals 14 residues. Germline V CDR1 and CDR2: SNHLY, FYNNEI. Trimming took 2 bases from V and 4 from J, leaving 8 bases between them. The CDR3 DNA reads TGTGCCAGCAGTGAATTTGAGGGCACCGGGGAGCTGTTTTTT. It yields the protein CASSEFEGTGELFF. The variable domain in full, with the rest retrieved from reference TRBV2 and TRBJ2-2, is EPEVTQTPSHQVTQMGQEVILRCVPISNHLYFYWYRQILGQKVEFLVSFYNNEISEKSEIFDDQFSVERPDGSNFTLKIRSTKLEDSAMYFCASSEFEGTGELFFGEGSRLTVL.

With respect to this clone: One junction end disagrees with the germline gene, perhaps due to a read error. The chain recombines TRBV7-7 with TRBJ1-1, with D possibly TRBD1 on 6 matching bases. The CDR3 extends over 13 amino acids. Germline V gene sequence: CDR1 SSHAT, CDR2 FNYEAQ (reference sequence). The CDR3 region has the DNA TGTGCTAGCAGCCTGACAGGGAACACTGAAGCTTTCTTT. Translated, it gives CASSLTGNTEAFF.

The rearrangement uses TRBV25-1 and TRBJ2-5; TRBD2 is a possible D gene (6 bases). This CDR3 contains 15 residues. Trimming took 3 bases from V and 9 from J, leaving 20 bases between them. From germline, CDR1 is MGHDK and CDR2 SYGVNS. CDR3 loop: CASSDPEAGLAPQYF. CDR3 nucleotides: TGTGCCAGCAGTGACCCTGAAGCGGGCCTTGCACCCCAGTACTTC.

The chain couples TRBV7-2 to TRBJ2-7; 8 bases fit TRBD1. CDR1 and CDR2 from the germline V gene are SGHTA and FQGNSA. Trimming cost V 2 bases and J 3 bases; bases outside gene matches: 6. The CDR3 consists of 15 residues. CDR3 in amino acids: CASSLIPGGNYEQYF. CDR3 DNA sequence: TGTGCCAGCAGCTTAATCCCAGGGGGCAACTACGAGCAGTACTTC. The complete variable domain, with remaining parts taken from reference TRBV7-2 and TRBJ2-7, reads GAGVSQSPSNKVTEKGKDVELRCDPISGHTALYWYRQSLGQGLEFLIYFQGNSAPDKSGLPSDRFSAERTGGSVSTLTIQRTQQEDSAVYLCASSLIPGGNYEQYFGPGTRLTVT.

This clone was seen a handful of times. The V and J genes are TRBV6-4 and TRBJ2-3; 8 bases are shared with TRBD2. Germline CDR1 reads MRHNA; CDR2 reads SNTAGT. Trimming at V came to 0 bases and at J to 4 bases, leaving 6 bases not matched to a gene. The CDR3 covers 16 residues. CDR3 nucleotide sequence: TGTGCCAGCAGTGACTCCAGCGGGAGAGGGGCAGATACGCAGTATTTT. Its protein product is CASSDSSGRGADTQYF.

This chain connects TRBV28 to TRBJ2-3; the match to TRBD2 covers 10 bases. Unmatched junction bases numbered 6, after V lost 5 bases and J lost 1 base. Germline V lookup: CDR1 MDHEN, CDR2 SYDVKM. This CDR3 comprises 16 residues. DNA for the CDR3: TGTGCCAGCAGTCGAAGCGGGAGGGGAGGCACAGATACGCAGTATTTT. Protein: CASSRSGRGGTDTQYF.

This clone was counted many times. This chain links TRBV6-4 with TRBJ2-1; TRBD2 matches 10 bases. V dropped 6 bases and J dropped 4; count of bases not matched to a gene: 9. Looked up from germline, CDR1 is MRHNA and CDR2 is SNTAGT. This CDR3 has 16 amino acids. CDR3 bases: TGTGCCAGCAGCCTTCGGACTAGCGGAGATTACAATGAGCAGTTCTTC. Its protein product is CASSLRTSGDYNEQFF.

V is TRBV11-1 and J is TRBJ2-1; the D is unclear. From germline, CDR1 is SGHAT and CDR2 FQDESV (reference sequence). The CDR3 totals 14 residues. The V end was cut by 2 bases, the J end by 0 bases, with 5 bases between. The CDR3 DNA reads as TGTGCCAGCAGCTTACCGAGCTCCTACAATGAGCAGTTCTTC. The encoded protein is CASSLPSSYNEQFF.

Only a few counts were recorded for this clone. The gene calls are TRBV6-1 and TRBJ2-3, with TRBD1 matching 10 bases. This CDR3 spans 15 amino acids. V shed 5 bases and J 1 base; nucleotides not matched to a gene: 3. Germline CDR1 MNHNS, CDR2 SASEGT. The CDR3 DNA follows: TGTGCCAGCAGTTCCGGGACAGGGGGCACAGATACGCAGTATTTT. Its translation is CASSSGTGGTDTQYF.

V and J are TRBV5-4 and TRBJ2-1, with D unresolved. The CDR3 contains 14 residues. V was trimmed by 0 bases and J by 5 bases, leaving 9 bases between them. Germline V gene lookup returns CDR1 SGHNT and CDR2 YYREEE (reference sequence). CDR3 loop: CASSLGQANNEQFF. The CDR3 coding sequence is TGTGCCAGCAGCTTGGGGCAGGCAAACAATGAGCAGTTCTTC.

The CDR3 region has the DNA TGTGCCTGGAGTCTTCGACGACTGAAGGTCACAGATACGCAGTATTTT. Amino acid sequence: CAWSLRRLKVTDTQYF. J is TRBJ2-3 and V is TRBV30; unclear D gene. Trimming took off 2 bases at V and 2 bases at J, with 17 bases between the two ends. The CDR3 runs 16 residues. From germline, CDR1 is GTSNPN and CDR2 SVGIG (reference sequence). Full variable domain (remainder filled in from reference TRBV30 and TRBJ2-3): SQTIHQWPATLVQPVGSPLSLECTVEGTSNPNLYWYRQAAGRGLQLLFYSVGIGQISSEVPQNLSASRPQDRQFILSSKKLLLSDSGFYLCAWSLRRLKVTDTQYFGPGTRLTVL.

This clone showed up just a few times. The chain is built from TRBV9 and TRBJ2-3; D uncertain. The germline CDR1 and CDR2 sequences are SGDLS and YYNGEE. Trimming stripped 0 bases from V and 0 bases from J, with 5 bases between. CDR3 length: 14 residues. The CDR3 is CASSVDGSTDTQYF. In DNA, the CDR3 is TGTGCCAGCAGCGTAGACGGGAGCACAGATACGCAGTATTTT.

This chain joins TRBV10-1 and TRBJ2-1; TRBD2 agrees at 8 bases. Germline CDR1 and CDR2: WNHNN and SYGVQD (reference sequence). Trimming removed 8 bases from V and 8 bases from J; junction bases left unmatched: 17. The CDR3 is 16 residues long. The CDR3 DNA reads as TGCGCCAGCTCTGGACCCCGGGGGGGGCGTATGGATGAGCAGTTCTTC. Translation gives CASSGPRGGRMDEQFF.

This clone was seen just once. This CDR3 reads CASSPRSDTQYF. The CDR3 region has the DNA TGTGCCAGCAGCCCCCGTTCGGATACGCAGTATTTT. The chain uses TRBV7-9 and TRBJ2-3; unclear D gene. The CDR3 has 12 amino acids. Germline CDR1 and CDR2: SEHNR and FQNEAQ (reference sequence). V lost 5 bases to trimming and J lost 6 bases, with 9 bases between them.

The chain employs TRBV19 and TRBJ2-3; 9 bases match TRBD2. Germline V gene sequence: CDR1 LNHDA, CDR2 SQIVND (reference sequence). The CDR3 has 15 amino acids. Germline trimming cut 3 bases from V and 5 bases from J; bases unmatched to any gene: 6. Written as DNA, the CDR3 is TGTGCCAGTAGTATTTTAGCGGGAGAGGTAGATACGCAGTATTTT. The encoded protein is CASSILAGEVDTQYF.

The gene calls are TRBV7-9 and TRBJ1-1; D is ambiguous. CDR1 SEHNR and CDR2 FQNEAQ come from the germline V gene (reference sequence). The CDR3 spans 13 residues. Trimming shortened V by 10 bases and J by 1 base, and 13 bases separated the two germline ends. The CDR3 reads CATLLGGNTEAFF. For the CDR3, the DNA is TGTGCCACCCTGCTCGGTGGGAACACTGAAGCTTTCTTT.

The gene calls are TRBV15 and TRBJ2-5, with 7 bases aligning to TRBD2. Germline V gives CDR1 LNHNV, CDR2 YYDKDF (reference sequence). The CDR3 covers 14 residues. V was clipped by 0 bases and J by 3 bases; unmatched bases: 1. The CDR3 region has the DNA TGTGCCACCAGCAGAGACCTAGCGGAAGAGACCCAGTACTTC. As protein: CATSRDLAEETQYF. Drawing the rest from reference TRBV15 and TRBJ2-5, the complete variable domain is DAMVIQNPRYQVTQFGKPVTLSCSQTLNHNVMYWYQQKSSQAPKLLFHYYDKDFNNEADTPDNFQSRRPNTSFCFLDIRSPGLGDTAMYLCATSRDLAEETQYFGPGTRLLVL.

The chain combines TRBV5-6 with TRBJ2-3; 11 positions match TRBD2. The germline V gene encodes CDR1 SGHDT and CDR2 YYEEEE. V lost 0 bases to trimming and J lost 2 bases; unmatched junction nucleotides: 5. The CDR3 length is 17 residues. The CDR3 region is CASSLASGRSNTDTQYF. The CDR3 DNA follows: TGTGCCAGCAGCTTGGCTAGCGGGAGGTCTAACACAGATACGCAGTATTTT.

Details on this clone: At one of its ends the junction is not consistent with the germline gene, which may arise from a read error. This chain links TRBV4-2 with TRBJ1-1, with D maybe TRBD1 (5 bases). The CDR3 is 15 residues long. Germline CDR1 LGHNA, CDR2 YNFKEQ. The chain's CDR3 is CASSQVTEAKTGAFF. CDR3 DNA: TGTGCCAGCAGCCAAGTGACAGAGGCCAAGACTGGAGCTTTCTTT.

The chain combines TRBV11-2 with TRBJ2-3; a weak D match, TRBD2 (5 bases). The V end was cut by 4 bases, the J end by 1 base, with 9 bases between. The CDR3 covers 14 residues. Germline V gives CDR1 SGHAT, CDR2 FQNNGV. The CDR3 sequence is CASSSGLGTDTQYF. The CDR3 nucleotides are TGTGCCAGCAGCTCCGGACTGGGCACAGATACGCAGTATTTT. Full variable domain (missing parts from reference TRBV11-2 and TRBJ2-3): EAGVAQSPRYKIIEKRQSVAFWCNPISGHATLYWYQQILGQGPKLLIQFQNNGVVDDSQLPKDRFSAERLKGVDSTLKIQPAKLEDSAVYLCASSSGLGTDTQYFGPGTRLTVL.